This T cell receptor beta chain was captured in a study of control samples from healthy donors and cancer patients. The CDR3 sequence is 16 residues long. Trimming stripped 0 bases from V and 3 bases from J, with 12 bases between. Germline CDR1 SGDLS, CDR2 YYNGEE. Some clones are missing from TCRdb's copy, which holds only in-frame ones; the method was immunoSEQ multiplex PCR. The table has some 120,000 clones, approximately 90% seen once. The receptor was isolated from a man aged 18-30 years in good health. The sequenced material came from blood. The genes are TRBV9 and TRBJ2-2, with D possibly matching TRBD1 (5 bases). This CDR3 reads CASSVASGLDTGELFF. The DNA for the CDR3 is TGTGCCAGCAGCGTAGCGTCAGGGTTAGACACCGGGGAGCTGTTTTTT.